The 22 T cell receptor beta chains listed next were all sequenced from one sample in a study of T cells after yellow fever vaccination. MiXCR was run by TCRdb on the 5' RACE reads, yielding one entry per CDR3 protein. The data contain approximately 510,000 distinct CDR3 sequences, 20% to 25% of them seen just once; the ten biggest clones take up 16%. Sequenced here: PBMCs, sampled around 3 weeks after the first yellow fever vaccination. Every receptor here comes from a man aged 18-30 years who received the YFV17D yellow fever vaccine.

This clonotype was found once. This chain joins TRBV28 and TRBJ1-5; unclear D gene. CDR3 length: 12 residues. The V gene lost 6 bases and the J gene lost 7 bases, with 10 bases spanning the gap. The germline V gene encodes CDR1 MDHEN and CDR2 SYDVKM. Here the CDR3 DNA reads TGTGCCAGCAGATCTCTCCGGCAGCCCCAGCATTTT. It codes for CASRSLRQPQHF. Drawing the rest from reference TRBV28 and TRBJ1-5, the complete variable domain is DVKVTQSSRYLVKRTGEKVFLECVQDMDHENMFWYRQDPGLGLRLIYFSYDVKMKEKGDIPEGYSVSREKKERFSLILESASTNQTSMYLCASRSLRQPQHFGDGTRLSIL.

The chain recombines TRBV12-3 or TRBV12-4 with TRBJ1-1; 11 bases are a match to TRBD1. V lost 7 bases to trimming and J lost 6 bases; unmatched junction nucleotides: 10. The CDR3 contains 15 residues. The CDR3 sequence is CASINAGTGGSEAFF. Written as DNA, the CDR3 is TGTGCCAGCATTAACGCCGGGACAGGGGGATCTGAAGCTTTCTTT.

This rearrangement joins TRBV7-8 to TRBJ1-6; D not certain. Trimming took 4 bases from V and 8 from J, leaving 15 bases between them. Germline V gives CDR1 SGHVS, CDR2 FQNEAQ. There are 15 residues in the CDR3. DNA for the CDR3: TGTGCCAGCAGCTACTTGACCGGTTCACATTCACCCCTCCACTTT. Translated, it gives CASSYLTGSHSPLHF.

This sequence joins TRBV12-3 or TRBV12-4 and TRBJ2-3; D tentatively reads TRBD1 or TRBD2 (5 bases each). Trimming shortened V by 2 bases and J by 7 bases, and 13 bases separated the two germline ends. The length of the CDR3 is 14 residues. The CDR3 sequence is CASSLLGRRNTQYF. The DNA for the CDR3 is TGTGCCAGCAGTTTATTGGGACGGAGAAATACGCAGTATTTT.

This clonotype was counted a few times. Here the CDR3 DNA reads TGTGCCAGCAGCCAGGGAGTTTCTATGAACACTGAAGCTTTCTTT. Protein sequence: CASSQGVSMNTEAFF. The V gene is TRBV7-9, the J gene TRBJ1-1, with D perhaps TRBD1 (5 bases). Trimming removed 5 bases at V and 0 bases at J, with 13 bases between. Germline values: CDR1 SEHNR, CDR2 FQNEAQ (reference sequence). There are 15 residues in the CDR3.

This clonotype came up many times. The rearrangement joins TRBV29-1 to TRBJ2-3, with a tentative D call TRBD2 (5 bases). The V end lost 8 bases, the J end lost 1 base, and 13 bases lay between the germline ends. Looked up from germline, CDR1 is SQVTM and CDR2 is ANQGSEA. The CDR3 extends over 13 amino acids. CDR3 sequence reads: CSSREYGTDTQYF. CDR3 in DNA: TGCAGCTCCCGGGAATATGGCACAGATACGCAGTATTTT.

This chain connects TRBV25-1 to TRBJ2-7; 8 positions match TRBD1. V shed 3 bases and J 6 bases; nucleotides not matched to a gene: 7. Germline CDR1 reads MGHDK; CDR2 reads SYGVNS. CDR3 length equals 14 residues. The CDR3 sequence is CASSDRTGFIEQYF. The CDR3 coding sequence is TGTGCCAGCAGTGACCGGACAGGGTTTATCGAGCAGTACTTC.

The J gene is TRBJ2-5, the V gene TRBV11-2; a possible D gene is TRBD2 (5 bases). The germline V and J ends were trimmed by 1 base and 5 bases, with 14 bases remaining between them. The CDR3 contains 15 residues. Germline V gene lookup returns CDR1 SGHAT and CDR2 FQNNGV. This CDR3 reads CASSLVTSGWETQYF. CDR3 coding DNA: TGTGCCAGCAGCTTAGTCACTAGTGGGTGGGAGACCCAGTACTTC.

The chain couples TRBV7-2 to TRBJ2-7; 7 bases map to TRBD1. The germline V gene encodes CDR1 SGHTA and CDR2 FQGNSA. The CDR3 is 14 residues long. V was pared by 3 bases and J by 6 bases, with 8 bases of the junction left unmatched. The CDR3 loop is CASSLTGLLGEQYF. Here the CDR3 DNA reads TGTGCCAGCAGCTTGACAGGGTTATTAGGCGAGCAGTACTTC.

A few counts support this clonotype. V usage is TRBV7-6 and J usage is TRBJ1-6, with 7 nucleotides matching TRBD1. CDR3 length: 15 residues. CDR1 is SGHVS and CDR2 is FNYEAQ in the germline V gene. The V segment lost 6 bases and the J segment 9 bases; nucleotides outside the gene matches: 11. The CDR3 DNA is TGTGCCAGCAGTCGACAGGGTCGGGGTGCTTCACCCCTCCACTTT. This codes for CASSRQGRGASPLHF.

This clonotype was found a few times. The CDR3 spells CASSLWEGSYNEQFF. CDR3 DNA: TGTGCCAGCAGCTTGTGGGAAGGCTCCTACAATGAGCAGTTCTTC. The V call is TRBV7-6, the J call TRBJ2-1; D gene uncertain. The length of the CDR3 is 15 residues. V was clipped by 3 bases and J by 0 bases, with 9 bases between them. CDR1 is SGHVS, CDR2 FNYEAQ, per germline.

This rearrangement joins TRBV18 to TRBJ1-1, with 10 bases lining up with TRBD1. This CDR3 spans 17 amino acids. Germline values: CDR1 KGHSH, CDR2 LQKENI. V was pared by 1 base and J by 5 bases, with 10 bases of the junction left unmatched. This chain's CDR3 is CASSPRGQGTGGTEAFF. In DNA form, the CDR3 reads TGTGCCAGCTCACCACGGGGACAGGGGACAGGTGGTACTGAAGCTTTCTTT.

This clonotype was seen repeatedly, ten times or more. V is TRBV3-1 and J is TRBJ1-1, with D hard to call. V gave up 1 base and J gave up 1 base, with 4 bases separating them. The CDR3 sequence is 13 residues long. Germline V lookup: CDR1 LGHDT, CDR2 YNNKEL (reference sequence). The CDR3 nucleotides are TGTGCCAGCAGCCAAGGGGGGAACACTGAAGCTTTCTTT. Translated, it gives CASSQGGNTEAFF.

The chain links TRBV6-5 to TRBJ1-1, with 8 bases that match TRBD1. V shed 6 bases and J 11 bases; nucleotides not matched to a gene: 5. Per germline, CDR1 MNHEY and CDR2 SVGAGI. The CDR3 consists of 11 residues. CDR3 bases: TGTGCCAGCAGCGGGACAGGAAAGGCTTTCTTT. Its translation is CASSGTGKAFF.

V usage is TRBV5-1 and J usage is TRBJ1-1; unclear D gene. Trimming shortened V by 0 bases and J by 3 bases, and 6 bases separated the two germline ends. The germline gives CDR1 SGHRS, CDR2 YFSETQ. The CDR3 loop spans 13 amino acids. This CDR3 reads CASSLALDTEAFF. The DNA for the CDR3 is TGCGCCAGCAGCTTGGCCTTGGACACTGAAGCTTTCTTT.

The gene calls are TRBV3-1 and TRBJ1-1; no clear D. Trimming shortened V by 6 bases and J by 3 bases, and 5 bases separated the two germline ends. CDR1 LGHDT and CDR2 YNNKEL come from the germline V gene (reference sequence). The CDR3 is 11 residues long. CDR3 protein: CASRGYTEAFF. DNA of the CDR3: TGTGCCAGCAGGGGGTACACTGAAGCTTTCTTT.

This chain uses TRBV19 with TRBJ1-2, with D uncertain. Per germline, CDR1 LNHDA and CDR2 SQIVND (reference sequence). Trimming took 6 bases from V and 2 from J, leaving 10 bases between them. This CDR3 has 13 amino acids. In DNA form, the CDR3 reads TGTGCCAGTAGAGGTAGTCGAAACTATGGCTACACCTTC. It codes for CASRGSRNYGYTF.

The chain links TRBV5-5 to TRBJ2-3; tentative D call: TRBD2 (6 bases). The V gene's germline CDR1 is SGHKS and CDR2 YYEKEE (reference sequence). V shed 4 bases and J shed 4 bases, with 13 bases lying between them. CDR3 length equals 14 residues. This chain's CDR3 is CASSLGGSADTQYF. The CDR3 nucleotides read TGTGCCAGCAGCCTCGGGGGTAGCGCAGATACGCAGTATTTT.

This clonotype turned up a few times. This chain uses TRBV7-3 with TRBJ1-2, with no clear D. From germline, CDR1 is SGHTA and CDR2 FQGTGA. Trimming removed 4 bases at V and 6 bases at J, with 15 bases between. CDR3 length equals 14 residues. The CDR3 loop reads CASSSGSYPDGYTF. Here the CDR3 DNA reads TGTGCCAGCAGCTCGGGATCCTACCCGGATGGCTACACCTTC. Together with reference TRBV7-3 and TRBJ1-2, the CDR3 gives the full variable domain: GAGVSQTPSNKVTEKGKYVELRCDPISGHTALYWYRQSLGQGPEFLIYFQGTGAADDSGLPNDRFFAVRPEGSVSTLKIQRTERGDSAVYLCASSSGSYPDGYTFGSGTRLTVV.

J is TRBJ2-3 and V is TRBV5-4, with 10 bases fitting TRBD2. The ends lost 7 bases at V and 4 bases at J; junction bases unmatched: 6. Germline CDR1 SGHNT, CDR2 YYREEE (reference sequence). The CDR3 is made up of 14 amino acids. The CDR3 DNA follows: TGTGCCAGCGCATTAGCGGGGGGATCAGATACGCAGTATTTT. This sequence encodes CASALAGGSDTQYF.

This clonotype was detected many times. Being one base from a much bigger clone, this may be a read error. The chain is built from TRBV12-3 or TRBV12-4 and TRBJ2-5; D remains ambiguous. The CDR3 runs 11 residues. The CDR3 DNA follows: TGCGCCAGCAGCTTGGAAGGGACCCAGTACTTC. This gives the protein CASSLEGTQYF.

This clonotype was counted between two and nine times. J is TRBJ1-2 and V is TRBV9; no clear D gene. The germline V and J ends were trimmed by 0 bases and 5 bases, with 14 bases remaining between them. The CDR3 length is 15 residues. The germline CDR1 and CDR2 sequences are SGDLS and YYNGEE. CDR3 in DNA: TGTGCCAGCAGCGTAGAGGCGGGGATTGGGTATGGCTACACCTTC. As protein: CASSVEAGIGYGYTF.